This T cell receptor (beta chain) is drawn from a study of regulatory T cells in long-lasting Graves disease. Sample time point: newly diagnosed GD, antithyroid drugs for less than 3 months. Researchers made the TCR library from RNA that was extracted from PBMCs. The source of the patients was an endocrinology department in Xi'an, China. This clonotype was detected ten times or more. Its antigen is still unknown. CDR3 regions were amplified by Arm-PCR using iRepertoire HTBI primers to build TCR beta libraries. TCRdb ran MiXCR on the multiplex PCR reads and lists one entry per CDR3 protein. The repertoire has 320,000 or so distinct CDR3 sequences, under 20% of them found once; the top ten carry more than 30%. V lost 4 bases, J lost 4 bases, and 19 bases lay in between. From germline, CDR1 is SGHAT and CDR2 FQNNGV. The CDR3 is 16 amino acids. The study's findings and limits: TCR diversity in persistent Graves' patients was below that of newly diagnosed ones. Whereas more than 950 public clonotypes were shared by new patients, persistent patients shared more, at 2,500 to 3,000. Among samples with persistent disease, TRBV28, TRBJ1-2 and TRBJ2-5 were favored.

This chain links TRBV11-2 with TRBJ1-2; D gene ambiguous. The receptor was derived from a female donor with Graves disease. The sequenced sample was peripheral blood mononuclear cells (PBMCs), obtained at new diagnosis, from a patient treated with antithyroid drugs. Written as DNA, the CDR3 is TGTGCCAGCAGCTCCCCCAGCGGCCAACGGGGCTATGGCTACACCTTC. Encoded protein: CASSSPSGQRGYGYTF.